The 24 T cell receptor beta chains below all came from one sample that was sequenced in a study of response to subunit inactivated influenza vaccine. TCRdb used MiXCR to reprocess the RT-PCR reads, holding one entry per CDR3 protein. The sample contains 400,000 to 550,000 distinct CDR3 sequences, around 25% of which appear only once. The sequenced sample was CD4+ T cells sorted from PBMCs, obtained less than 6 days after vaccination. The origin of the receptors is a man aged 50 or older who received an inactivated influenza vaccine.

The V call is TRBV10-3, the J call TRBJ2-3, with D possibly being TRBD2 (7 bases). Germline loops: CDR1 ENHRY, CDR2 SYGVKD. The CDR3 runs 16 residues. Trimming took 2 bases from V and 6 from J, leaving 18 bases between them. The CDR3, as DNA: TGTGCCATCAGTGAGAGGGGGGGACCTGTAGGGGATACGCAGTATTTT. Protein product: CAISERGGPVGDTQYF.

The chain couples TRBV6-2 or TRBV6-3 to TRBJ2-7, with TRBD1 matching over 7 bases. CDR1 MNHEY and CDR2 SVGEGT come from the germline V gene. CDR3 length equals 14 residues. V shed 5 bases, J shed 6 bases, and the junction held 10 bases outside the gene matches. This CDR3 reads CASSRGQVGVEQYF. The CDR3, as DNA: TGTGCCAGCAGTCGAGGACAGGTTGGGGTCGAGCAGTACTTC.

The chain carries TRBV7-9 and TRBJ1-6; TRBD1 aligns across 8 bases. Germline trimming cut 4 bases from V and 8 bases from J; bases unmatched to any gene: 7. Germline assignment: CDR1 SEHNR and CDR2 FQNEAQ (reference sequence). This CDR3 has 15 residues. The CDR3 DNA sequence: TGTGCCAGCAGCTCGGGACAGGTGGTTTATTCACCCCTCCACTTT. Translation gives CASSSGQVVYSPLHF. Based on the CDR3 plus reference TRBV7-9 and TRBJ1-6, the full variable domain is DTGVSQNPRHKITKRGQNVTFRCDPISEHNRLYWYRQTLGQGPEFLTYFQNEAQLEKSRLLSDRFSAERPKGSFSTLEIQRTEQGDSAMYLCASSSGQVVYSPLHFGNGTRLTVT.

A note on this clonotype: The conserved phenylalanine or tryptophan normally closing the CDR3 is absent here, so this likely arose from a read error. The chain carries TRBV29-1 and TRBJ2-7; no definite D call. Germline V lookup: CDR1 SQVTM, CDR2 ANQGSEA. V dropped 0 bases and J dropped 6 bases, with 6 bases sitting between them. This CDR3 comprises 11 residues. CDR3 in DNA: TGCAGCGTTGAAGATGTCGGCGAGCAGTACTCC. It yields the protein CSVEDVGEQYS.

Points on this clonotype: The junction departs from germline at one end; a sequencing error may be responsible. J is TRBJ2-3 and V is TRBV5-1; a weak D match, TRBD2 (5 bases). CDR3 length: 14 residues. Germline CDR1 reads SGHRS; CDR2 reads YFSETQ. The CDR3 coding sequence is TGCGCCAGCAGATTGGAGGAAGGGACAGATACGCAGTATTTT. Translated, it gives CASRLEEGTDTQYF.

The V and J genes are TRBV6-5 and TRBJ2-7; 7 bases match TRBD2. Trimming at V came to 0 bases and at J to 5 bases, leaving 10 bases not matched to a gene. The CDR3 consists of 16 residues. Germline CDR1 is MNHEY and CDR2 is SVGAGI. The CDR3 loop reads CASSYSWAGGIDEQYF. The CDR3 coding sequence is TGTGCCAGCAGTTACTCTTGGGCCGGGGGGATAGACGAGCAGTACTTC.

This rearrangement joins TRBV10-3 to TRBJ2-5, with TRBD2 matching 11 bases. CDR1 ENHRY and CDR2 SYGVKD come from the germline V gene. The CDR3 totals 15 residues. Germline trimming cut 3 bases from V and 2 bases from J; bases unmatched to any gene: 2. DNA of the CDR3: TGTGCCATCAGTGATACTAGCGGGGGACAAGAGACCCAGTACTTC. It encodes CAISDTSGGQETQYF.

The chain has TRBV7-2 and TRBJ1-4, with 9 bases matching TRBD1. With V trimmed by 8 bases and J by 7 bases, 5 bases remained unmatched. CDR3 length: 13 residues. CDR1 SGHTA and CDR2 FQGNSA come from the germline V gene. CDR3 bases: TGTGCCAGCGGCCCGGGACAGGGTGAAAAACTGTTTTTT. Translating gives CASGPGQGEKLFF.

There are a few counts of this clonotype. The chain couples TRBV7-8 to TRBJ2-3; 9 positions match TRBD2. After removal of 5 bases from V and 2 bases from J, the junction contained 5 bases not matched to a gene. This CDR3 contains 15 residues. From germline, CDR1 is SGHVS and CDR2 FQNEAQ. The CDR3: CASSPRTSATDTQYF. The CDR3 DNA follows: TGTGCCAGCAGCCCCCGGACTAGCGCCACAGATACGCAGTATTTT.

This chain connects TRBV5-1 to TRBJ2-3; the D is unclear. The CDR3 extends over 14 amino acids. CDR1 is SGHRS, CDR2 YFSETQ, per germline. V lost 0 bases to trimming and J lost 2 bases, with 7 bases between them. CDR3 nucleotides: TGCGCCAGCAGCTTGGAAGCGCCCACAGATACGCAGTATTTT. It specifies CASSLEAPTDTQYF.

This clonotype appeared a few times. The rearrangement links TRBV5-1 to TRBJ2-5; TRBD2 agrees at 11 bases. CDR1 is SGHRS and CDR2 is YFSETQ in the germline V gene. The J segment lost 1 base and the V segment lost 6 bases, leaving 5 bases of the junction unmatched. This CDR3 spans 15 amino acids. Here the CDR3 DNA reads TGCGCCAGCACCACGACTAGCGGGACCCAAGAGACCCAGTACTTC. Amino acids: CASTTTSGTQETQYF.

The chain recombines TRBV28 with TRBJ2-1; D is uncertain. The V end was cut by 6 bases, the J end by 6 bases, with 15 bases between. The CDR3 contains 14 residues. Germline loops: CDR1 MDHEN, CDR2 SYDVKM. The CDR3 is CASRRFDAGNEQFF. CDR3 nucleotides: TGTGCCAGCAGGCGGTTCGATGCAGGCAATGAGCAGTTCTTC.

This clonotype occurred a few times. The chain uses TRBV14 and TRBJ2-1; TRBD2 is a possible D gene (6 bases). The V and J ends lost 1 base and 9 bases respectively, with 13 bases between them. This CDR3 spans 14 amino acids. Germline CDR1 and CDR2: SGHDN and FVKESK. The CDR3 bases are TGTGCCAGCAGCCAAGTGGGAGGACCGGCTGAGCAGTTCTTC. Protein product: CASSQVGGPAEQFF.

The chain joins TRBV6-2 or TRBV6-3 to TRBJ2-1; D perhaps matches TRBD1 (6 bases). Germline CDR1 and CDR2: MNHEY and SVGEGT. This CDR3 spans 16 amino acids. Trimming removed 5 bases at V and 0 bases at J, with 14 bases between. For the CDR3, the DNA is TGTGCCAGCAGTACCCGGACAGCAAGCTCCTACAATGAGCAGTTCTTC. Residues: CASSTRTASSYNEQFF.

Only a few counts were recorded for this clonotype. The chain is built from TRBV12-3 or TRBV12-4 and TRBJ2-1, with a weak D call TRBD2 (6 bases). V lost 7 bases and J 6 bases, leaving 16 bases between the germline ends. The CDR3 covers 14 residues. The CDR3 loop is CASKPGTLGNEQFF. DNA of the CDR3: TGTGCCAGCAAGCCGGGGACTTTGGGCAATGAGCAGTTCTTC.

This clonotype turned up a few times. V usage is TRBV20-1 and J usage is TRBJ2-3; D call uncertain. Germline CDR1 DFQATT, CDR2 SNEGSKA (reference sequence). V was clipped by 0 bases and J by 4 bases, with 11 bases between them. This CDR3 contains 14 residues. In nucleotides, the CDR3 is TGCAGTGCTAGAGAGGGTTCTATGGCAGATACGCAGTATTTT. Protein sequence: CSAREGSMADTQYF.

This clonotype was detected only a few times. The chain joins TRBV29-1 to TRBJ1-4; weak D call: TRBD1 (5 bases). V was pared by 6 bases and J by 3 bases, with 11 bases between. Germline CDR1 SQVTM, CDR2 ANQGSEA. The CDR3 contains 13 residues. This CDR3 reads CSVAGRANEKLFF. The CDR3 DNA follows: TGCAGCGTCGCAGGGAGGGCTAATGAAAAACTGTTTTTT. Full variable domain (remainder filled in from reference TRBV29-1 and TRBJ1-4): SAVISQKPSRDICQRGTSLTIQCQVDSQVTMMFWYRQQPGQSLTLIATANQGSEATYESGFVIDKFPISRPNLTFSTLTVSNMSPEDSSIYLCSVAGRANEKLFFGSGTQLSVL.

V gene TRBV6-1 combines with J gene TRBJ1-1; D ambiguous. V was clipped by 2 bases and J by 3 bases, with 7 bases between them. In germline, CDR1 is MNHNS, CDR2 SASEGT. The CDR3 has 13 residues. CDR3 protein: CASSEFGDTEAFF. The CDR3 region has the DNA TGTGCCAGCAGTGAATTTGGGGACACTGAAGCTTTCTTT.

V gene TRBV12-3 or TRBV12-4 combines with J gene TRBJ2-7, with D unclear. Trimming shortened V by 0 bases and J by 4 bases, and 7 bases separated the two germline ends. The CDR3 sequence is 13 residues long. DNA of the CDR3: TGTGCCAGCAGTTTAGCGAACTTTTACGAGCAGTACTTC. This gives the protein CASSLANFYEQYF.

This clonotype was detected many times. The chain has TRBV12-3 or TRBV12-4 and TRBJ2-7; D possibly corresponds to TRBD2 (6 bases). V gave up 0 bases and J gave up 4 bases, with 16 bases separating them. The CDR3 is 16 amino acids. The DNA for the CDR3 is TGTGCCAGCAGTTTAGCGAGTAGCGGCAATTTATACGAGCAGTACTTC. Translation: CASSLASSGNLYEQYF.

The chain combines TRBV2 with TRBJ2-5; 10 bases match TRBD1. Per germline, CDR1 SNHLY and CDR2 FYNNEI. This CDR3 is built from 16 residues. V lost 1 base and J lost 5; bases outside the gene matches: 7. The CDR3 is CASSEGGQGRIETQYF. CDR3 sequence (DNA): TGTGCCAGCAGTGAAGGGGGACAGGGGAGGATCGAGACCCAGTACTTC.

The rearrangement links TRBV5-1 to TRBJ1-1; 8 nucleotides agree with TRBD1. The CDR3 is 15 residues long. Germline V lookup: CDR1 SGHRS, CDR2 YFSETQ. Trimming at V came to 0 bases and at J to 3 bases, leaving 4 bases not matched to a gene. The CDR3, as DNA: TGCGCCAGCAGCTTGGGGACAGGGCGGGACACTGAAGCTTTCTTT. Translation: CASSLGTGRDTEAFF.

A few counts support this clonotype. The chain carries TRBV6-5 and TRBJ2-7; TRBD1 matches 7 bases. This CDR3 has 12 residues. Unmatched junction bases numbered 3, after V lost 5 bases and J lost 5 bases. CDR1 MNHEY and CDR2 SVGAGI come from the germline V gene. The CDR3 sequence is CASSVQGDEQYF. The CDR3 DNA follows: TGTGCCAGCAGTGTCCAGGGGGACGAGCAGTACTTC.

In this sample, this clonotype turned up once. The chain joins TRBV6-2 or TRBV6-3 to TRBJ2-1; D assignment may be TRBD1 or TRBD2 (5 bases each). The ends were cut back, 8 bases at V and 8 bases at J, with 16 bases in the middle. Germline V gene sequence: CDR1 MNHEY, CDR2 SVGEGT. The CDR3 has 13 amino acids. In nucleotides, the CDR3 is TGTGCCAGCGGGGTTTGGGGGTACCATGAGCAGTTCTTC. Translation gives CASGVWGYHEQFF.